This entry is about one TCR beta chain. Germline V gene sequence: CDR1 MGHRA, CDR2 YSYEKL. Deletions cut 4 bases from V and 14 bases from J, with 30 bases between. This CDR3 has 17 amino acids. The entry originates in a study of control samples from healthy donors and cancer patients. Profiling relied on immunoSEQ multiplex PCR, and the TCRdb table lists in-frame clones only, not all of them. The table shows 100,000 to 150,000 clones, with approximately 92% occurring only once. Sequencing was carried out using PBMCs. The chain links TRBV4-1 to TRBJ2-1; D is possibly TRBD1 (7 bases). The TCR originated in a man older than 75 with head and neck cancer. CDR3 sequence reads: CASSREPSGQGGTGEFF. The CDR3 DNA is TGCGCCAGCAGCCGCGAGCCGTCGGGCCAGGGGGGTACAGGGGAGTTCTTC.